This TCR beta chain was documented in a study of T cell responses to AZD1222 COVID-19 vaccine. The study, taken as a whole, reports: Among vaccine-associated CD4 TCRs, coverage spanned spike, with dominance at 160-218 and 743-854. Baseline serology detected seropositivity in only six or seven AZD1222 recipients.

Sequenced by immunoSEQ multiplex PCR; TCRdb stores in-frame clones only, minus some. This sample has tens of thousands of clones; 89% occur once, and the top ten carry 2%. As regards this clone: Its specificity is unknown.

Trimming removed 1 base from V and 7 bases from J, with 20 bases in between. Germline loops: CDR1 SGHDN, CDR2 FVKESK. There are 16 residues in the CDR3. Specimen: peripheral blood, collected on day 0 of AZD1222 vaccination. The V and J genes are TRBV14 and TRBJ2-7; D perhaps matches TRBD2 (5 bases). The TCR was taken from an adult in good health. CDR3 sequence: CASSQGGRTGILEQYF. The CDR3 DNA reads TGTGCCAGCAGCCAAGGAGGACGGACCGGGATATTGGAGCAGTACTTC.